This T cell receptor beta chain appears in the sequencing data of a study of T-cell reconstitution after alpha-beta-depleted transplantation in children. CDR3 size: 14 residues. Germline-derived CDR1 and CDR2 are MNHNS and SASEGT. The ends were cut back, 2 bases at V and 2 bases at J, with 8 bases in the middle. This clonotype appeared many times. The authors prepared the TCRbeta library with unique molecular identifiers. TCRdb redid the calling of the PCR reads with MiXCR, one entry per CDR3 protein. The sample carries about 92,000 distinct CDR3 sequences, approximately 12% recorded once. The sequence came from a human donor who donated a stem cell graft to a child with inherited bone marrow failure. The specimen comprised PBMCs from the stem cell graft donor, sampled from the stem cell graft. The J gene is TRBJ2-3, the V gene TRBV6-1; TRBD2 is a possible D gene (7 bases). The CDR3 reads CASSERGATDTQYF. CDR3 sequence (DNA): TGTGCCAGCAGTGAACGGGGGGCCACAGATACGCAGTATTTT.